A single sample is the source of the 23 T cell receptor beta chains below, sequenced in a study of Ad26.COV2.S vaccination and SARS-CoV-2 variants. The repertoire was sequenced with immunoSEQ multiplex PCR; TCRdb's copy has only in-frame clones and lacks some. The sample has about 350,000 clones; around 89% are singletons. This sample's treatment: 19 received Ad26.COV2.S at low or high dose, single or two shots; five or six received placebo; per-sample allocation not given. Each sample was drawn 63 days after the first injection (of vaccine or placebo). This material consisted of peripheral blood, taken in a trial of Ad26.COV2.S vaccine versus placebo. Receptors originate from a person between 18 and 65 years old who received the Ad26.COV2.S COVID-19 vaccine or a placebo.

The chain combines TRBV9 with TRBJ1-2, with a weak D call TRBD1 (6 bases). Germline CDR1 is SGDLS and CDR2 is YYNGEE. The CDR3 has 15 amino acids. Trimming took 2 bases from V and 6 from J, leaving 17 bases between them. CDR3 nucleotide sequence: TGTGCCAGCAGCGTGGGGTTCAGGGGCCCAGATGGCTACACCTTC. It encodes CASSVGFRGPDGYTF.

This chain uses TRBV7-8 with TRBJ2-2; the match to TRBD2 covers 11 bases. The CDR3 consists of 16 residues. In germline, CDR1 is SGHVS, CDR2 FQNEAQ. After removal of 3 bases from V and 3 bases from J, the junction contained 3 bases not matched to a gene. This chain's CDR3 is CASSFRSGGDTGELFF. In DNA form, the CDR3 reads TGTGCCAGCAGCTTTCGTAGCGGGGGGGACACCGGGGAGCTGTTTTTT. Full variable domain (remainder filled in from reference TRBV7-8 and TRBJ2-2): GAGVSQSPRYKVAKRGQDVALRCDPISGHVSLFWYQQALGQGPEFLTYFQNEAQLDKSGLPSDRFFAERPEGSVSTLKIQRTQQEDSAVYLCASSFRSGGDTGELFFGEGSRLTVL.

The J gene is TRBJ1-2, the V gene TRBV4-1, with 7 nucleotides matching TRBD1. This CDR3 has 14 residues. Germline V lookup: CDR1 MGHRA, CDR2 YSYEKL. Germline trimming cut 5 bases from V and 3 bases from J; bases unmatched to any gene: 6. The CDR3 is CASSTPGGYYGYTF. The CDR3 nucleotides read TGCGCCAGCAGCACCCCAGGGGGATACTATGGCTACACCTTC.

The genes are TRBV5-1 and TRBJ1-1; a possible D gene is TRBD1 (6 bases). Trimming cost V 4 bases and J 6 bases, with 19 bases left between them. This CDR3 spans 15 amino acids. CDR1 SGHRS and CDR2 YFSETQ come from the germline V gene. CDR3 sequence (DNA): TGCGCCAGCAGCGCACAAGGGGGAGATTTTGCTGAAGCTTTCTTT. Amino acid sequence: CASSAQGGDFAEAFF.

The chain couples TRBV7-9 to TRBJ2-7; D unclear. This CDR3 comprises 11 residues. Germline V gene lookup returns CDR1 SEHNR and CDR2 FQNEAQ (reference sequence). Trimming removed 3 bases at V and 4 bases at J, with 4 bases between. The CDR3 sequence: CASSFQYEQYF. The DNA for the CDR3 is TGTGCCAGCAGCTTTCAGTACGAGCAGTACTTC.

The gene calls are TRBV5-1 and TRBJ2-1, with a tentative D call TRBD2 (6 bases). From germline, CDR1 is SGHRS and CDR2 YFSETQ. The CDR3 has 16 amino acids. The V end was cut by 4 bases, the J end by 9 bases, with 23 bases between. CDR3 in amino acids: CASSTTGGARSGEQFF. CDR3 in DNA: TGCGCCAGCAGCACAACTGGAGGGGCTCGGTCAGGTGAGCAGTTCTTC.

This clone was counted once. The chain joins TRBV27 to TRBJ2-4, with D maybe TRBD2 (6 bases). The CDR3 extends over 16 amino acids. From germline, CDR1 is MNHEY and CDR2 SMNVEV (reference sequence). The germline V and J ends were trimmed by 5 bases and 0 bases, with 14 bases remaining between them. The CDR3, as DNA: TGTGCCAGCAGTCTAGCTAGCGCAACAGCCAAAAACATTCAGTACTTC. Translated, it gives CASSLASATAKNIQYF.

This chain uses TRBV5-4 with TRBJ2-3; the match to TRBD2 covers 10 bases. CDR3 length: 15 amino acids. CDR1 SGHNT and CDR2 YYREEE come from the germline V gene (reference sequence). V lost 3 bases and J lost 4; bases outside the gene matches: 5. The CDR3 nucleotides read TGTGCCAGCAGCTCACTAGCGGGATGGGCAGATACGCAGTATTTT. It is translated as CASSSLAGWADTQYF.

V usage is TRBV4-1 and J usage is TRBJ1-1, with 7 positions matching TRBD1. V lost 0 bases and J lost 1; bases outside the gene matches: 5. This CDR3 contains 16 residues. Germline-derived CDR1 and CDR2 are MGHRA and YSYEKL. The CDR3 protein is CASSQEEQGRNTEAFF. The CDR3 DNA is TGCGCCAGCAGCCAAGAAGAACAGGGGCGGAACACTGAAGCTTTCTTT.

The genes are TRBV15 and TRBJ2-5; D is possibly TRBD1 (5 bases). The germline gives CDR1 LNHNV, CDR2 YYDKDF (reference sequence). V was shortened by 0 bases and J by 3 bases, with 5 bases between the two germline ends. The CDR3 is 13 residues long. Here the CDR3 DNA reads TGTGCCACCAGCAGAGAACAGGAAGAGACCCAGTACTTC. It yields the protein CATSREQEETQYF.

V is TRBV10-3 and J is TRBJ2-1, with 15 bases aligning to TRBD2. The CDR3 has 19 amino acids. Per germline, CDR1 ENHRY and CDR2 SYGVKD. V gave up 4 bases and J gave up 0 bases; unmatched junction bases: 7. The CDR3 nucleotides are TGTGCCATCAGTGTCGGGACTAGCGGGAGGATAAACTCCTACAATGAGCAGTTCTTC. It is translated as CAISVGTSGRINSYNEQFF.

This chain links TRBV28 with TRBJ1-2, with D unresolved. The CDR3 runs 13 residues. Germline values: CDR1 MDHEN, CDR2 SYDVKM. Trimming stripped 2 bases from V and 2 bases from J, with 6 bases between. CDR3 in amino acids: CASSLTRNYGYTF. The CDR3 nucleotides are TGTGCCAGCAGTTTAACCAGAAACTATGGCTACACCTTC.

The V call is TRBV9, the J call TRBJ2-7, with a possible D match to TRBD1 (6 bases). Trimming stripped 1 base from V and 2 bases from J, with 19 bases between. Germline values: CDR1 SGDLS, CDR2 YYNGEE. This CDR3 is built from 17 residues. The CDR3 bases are TGTGCCAGCAGCGTACAGCCGTATGTCCAGGGGACCTACGAGCAGTACTTC. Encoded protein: CASSVQPYVQGTYEQYF.

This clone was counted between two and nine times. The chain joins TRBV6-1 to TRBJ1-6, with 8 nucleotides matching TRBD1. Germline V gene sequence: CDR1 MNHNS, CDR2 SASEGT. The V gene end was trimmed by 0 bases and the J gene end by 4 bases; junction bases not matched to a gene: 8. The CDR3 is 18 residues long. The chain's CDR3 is CASSEARYGTGYNSPLHF. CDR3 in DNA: TGTGCCAGCAGTGAAGCCCGTTACGGGACAGGATATAATTCACCCCTCCACTTT.

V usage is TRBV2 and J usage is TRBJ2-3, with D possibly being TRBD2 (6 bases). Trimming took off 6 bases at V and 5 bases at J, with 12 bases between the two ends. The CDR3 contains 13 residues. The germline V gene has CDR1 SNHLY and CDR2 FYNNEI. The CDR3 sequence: CASRYGGGDTQYF. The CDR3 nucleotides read TGTGCCAGCAGGTACGGGGGAGGAGATACGCAGTATTTT.

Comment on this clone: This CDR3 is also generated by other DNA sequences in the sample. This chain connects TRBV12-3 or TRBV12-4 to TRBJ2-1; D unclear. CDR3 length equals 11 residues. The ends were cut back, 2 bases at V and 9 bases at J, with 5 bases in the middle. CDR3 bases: TGTGCCAGCAGTTTAAGCAGTGAGCAGTTCTTC. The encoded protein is CASSLSSEQFF.

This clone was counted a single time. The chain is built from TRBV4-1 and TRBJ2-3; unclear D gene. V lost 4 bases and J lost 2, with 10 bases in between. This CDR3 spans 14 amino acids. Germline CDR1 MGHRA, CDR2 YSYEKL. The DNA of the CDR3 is TGCGCCAGCAGCCCGCGACTCGTCACAGATACGCAGTATTTT. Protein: CASSPRLVTDTQYF.

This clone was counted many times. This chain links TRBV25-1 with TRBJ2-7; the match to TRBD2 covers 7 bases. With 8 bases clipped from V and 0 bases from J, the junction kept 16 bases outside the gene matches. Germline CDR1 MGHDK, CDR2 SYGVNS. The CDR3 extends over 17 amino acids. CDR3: CASSGGTTDDYSYEQYF. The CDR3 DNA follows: TGTGCCAGCTCCGGGGGGACGACTGACGATTACTCCTACGAGCAGTACTTC.

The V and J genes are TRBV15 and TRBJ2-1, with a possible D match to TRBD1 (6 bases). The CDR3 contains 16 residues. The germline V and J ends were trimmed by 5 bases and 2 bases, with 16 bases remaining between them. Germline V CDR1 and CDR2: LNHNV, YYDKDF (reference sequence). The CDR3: CATSDTSGATYNEQFF. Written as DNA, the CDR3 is TGTGCCACCAGCGACACCTCAGGGGCGACCTACAATGAGCAGTTCTTC. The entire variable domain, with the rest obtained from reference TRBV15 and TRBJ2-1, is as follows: DAMVIQNPRYQVTQFGKPVTLSCSQTLNHNVMYWYQQKSSQAPKLLFHYYDKDFNNEADTPDNFQSRRPNTSFCFLDIRSPGLGDTAMYLCATSDTSGATYNEQFFGPGTRLTVL.

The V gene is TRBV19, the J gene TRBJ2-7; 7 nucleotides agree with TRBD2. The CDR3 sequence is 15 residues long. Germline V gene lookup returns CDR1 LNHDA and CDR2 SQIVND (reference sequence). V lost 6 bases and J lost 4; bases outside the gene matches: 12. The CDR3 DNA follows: TGTGCCAGTAGAGGTTCCTCCAGCGGGGCATACGAGCAGTACTTC. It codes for CASRGSSSGAYEQYF. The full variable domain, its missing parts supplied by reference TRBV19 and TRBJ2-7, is DGGITQSPKYLFRKEGQNVTLSCEQNLNHDAMYWYRQDPGQGLRLIYYSQIVNDFQKGDIAEGYSVSREKKESFPLTVTSAQKNPTAFYLCASRGSSSGAYEQYFGPGTRLTVT.

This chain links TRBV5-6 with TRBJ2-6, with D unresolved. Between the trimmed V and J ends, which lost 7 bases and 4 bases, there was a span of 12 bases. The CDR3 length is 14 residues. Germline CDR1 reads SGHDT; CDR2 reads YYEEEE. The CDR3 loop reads CASLIGSGANVLTF. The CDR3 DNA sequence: TGTGCCAGCCTTATCGGGTCCGGGGCCAACGTCCTGACTTTC.

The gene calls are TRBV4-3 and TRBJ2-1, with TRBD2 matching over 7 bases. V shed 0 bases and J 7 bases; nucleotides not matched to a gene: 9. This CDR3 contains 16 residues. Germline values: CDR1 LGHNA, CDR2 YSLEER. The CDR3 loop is CASSQEWQGGRNEQFF. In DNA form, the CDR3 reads TGCGCCAGCAGCCAAGAGTGGCAGGGAGGGAGGAATGAGCAGTTCTTC.

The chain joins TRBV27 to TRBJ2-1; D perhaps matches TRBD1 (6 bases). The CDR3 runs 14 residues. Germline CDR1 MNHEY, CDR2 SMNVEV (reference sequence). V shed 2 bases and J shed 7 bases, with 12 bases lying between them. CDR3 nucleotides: TGTGCCAGCAGTTTAGGGGGCCTGAGGAATGAGCAGTTCTTC. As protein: CASSLGGLRNEQFF.